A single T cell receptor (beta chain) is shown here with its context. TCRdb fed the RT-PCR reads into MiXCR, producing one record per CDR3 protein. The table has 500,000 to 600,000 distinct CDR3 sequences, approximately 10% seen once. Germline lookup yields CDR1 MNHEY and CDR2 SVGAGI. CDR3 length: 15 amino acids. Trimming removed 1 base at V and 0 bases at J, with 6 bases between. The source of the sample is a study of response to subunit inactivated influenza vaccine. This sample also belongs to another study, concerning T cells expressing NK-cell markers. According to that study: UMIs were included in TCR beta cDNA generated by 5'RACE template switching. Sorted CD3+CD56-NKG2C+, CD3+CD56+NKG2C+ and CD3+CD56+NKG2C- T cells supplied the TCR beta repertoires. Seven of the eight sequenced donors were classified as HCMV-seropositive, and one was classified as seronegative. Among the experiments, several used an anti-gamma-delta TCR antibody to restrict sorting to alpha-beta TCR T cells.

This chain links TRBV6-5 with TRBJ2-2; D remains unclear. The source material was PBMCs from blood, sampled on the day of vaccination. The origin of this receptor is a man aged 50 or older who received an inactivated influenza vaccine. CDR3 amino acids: CASSYYKANTGELFF. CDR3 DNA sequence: TGTGCCAGCAGTTACTATAAGGCGAACACCGGGGAGCTGTTTTTT.